This TCR beta chain was documented in a study of T cells in tumors after PD-1 blockade. Study results and caveats: After therapy, most expanded exhausted CD8+ clones were absent pre-treatment, suggesting clonal replacement.

Remarks on this clone: Its matching antigen is unknown.

Sequenced by immunoSEQ multiplex PCR; TCRdb stores in-frame clones only, minus some. The profile shows several thousand clones, about two thirds of them singletons. The CDR3 runs to 17 residues. CDR1 is SGDLS, CDR2 YYNGEE, per germline. Germline trimming cut 2 bases from V and 3 bases from J; bases unmatched to any gene: 9. Tumor or blood genomic DNA was sequenced, with inputs of about 616 ng to 6,004 ng. Sequencing used tumor tissue, obtained before anti-PD-1 treatment. The receptor was derived from a human donor with basal cell carcinoma. The chain recombines TRBV9 with TRBJ2-1; 9 positions match TRBD2. CDR3 sequence (DNA): TGTGCCAGCAGCGTGGACCCGCCTAGCGGGGTCTACAATGAGCAGTTCTTC. As protein: CASSVDPPSGVYNEQFF.